A single sample is the source of the 10 T cell receptor beta chains below, sequenced in a study of T cell changes during pregnancy in multiple sclerosis. Only in-frame clones appear in the TCRdb table, and some are missing; sequencing was by immunoSEQ multiplex PCR. The sample records fewer than 30,000 clones, 75% to 90% being singletons. Sequenced material: CD8+ T cells from peripheral blood mononuclear cells, taken in the second trimester of pregnancy. Receptors were obtained from a female donor with multiple sclerosis, enrolled in a pregnancy study.

CDR3 amino acids: CASSFTGVNTEAFF. The CDR3 coding sequence is TGTGCCAGCAGCTTTACCGGGGTCAACACTGAAGCTTTCTTT. The rearrangement links TRBV5-4 to TRBJ1-1; D remains ambiguous. Germline V CDR1 and CDR2: SGHNT, YYREEE (reference sequence). Trimming cost V 2 bases and J 2 bases, with 10 bases left between them. This CDR3 is 14 amino acids long.

The chain links TRBV15 to TRBJ2-7; TRBD2 aligns across 8 bases. The CDR3 spans 14 residues. V gave up 3 bases and J gave up 6 bases; unmatched junction bases: 7. Germline V gene sequence: CDR1 LNHNV, CDR2 YYDKDF (reference sequence). CDR3 bases: TGTGCCACCAGCAGTCAGCGGGAGTACTCCGAGCAGTACTTC. It yields the protein CATSSQREYSEQYF.

This clone was counted only a few times. The chain recombines TRBV27 with TRBJ2-7; the match to TRBD1 covers 8 bases. The CDR3 spans 14 residues. CDR1 and CDR2 (germline): MNHEY, SMNVEV (reference sequence). The trim removed 5 bases at V and 4 bases at J, leaving 7 bases unmatched. CDR3 protein: CASSQVQGAYEQYF. In nucleotides, the CDR3 is TGTGCCAGCAGTCAGGTCCAGGGGGCGTACGAGCAGTACTTC.

V usage is TRBV5-1 and J usage is TRBJ2-7; 9 bases match TRBD1. Germline loops: CDR1 SGHRS, CDR2 YFSETQ. The CDR3 is made up of 15 amino acids. Losses at the gene ends were 3 bases for V and 3 bases for J; bases not matched to a gene: 7. The CDR3 DNA sequence: TGCGCCAGCAGCTCCCGGACAGGGGAAATCTACGAGCAGTACTTC. Its translation: CASSSRTGEIYEQYF.

A few counts support this clone. The chain uses TRBV5-4 and TRBJ2-5; perhaps TRBD1 as D (5 bases). The V and J ends lost 2 bases and 1 base respectively, with 9 bases between them. CDR1 SGHNT and CDR2 YYREEE come from the germline V gene (reference sequence). The CDR3 loop spans 14 amino acids. Written as DNA, the CDR3 is TGTGCCAGCAGCTTTAGACAGTTCCAAGAGACCCAGTACTTC. It is translated as CASSFRQFQETQYF.

The chain carries TRBV5-1 and TRBJ2-7; tentatively, D is TRBD2 (5 bases). CDR3 length: 13 amino acids. V lost 3 bases and J 0 bases, leaving 7 bases between the germline ends. CDR1 and CDR2 (germline): SGHRS, YFSETQ. The CDR3: CASSSGDSYEQYF. The CDR3 coding sequence is TGCGCCAGCAGCTCCGGGGACTCCTACGAGCAGTACTTC.

The chain couples TRBV7-9 to TRBJ2-1, with a possible D match to TRBD2 (5 bases). Germline loops: CDR1 SEHNR, CDR2 FQNEAQ (reference sequence). Trimming cost V 4 bases and J 5 bases, with 15 bases left between them. CDR3 size: 15 residues. Here the CDR3 DNA reads TGTGCCAGCAGCTCCAGCGGATCGAAAAACAATGAGCAGTTCTTC. Translation gives CASSSSGSKNNEQFF. The entire variable domain, with the rest obtained from reference TRBV7-9 and TRBJ2-1, is as follows: DTGVSQNPRHKITKRGQNVTFRCDPISEHNRLYWYRQTLGQGPEFLTYFQNEAQLEKSRLLSDRFSAERPKGSFSTLEIQRTEQGDSAMYLCASSSSGSKNNEQFFGPGTRLTVL.

This clone appeared a single time. The gene calls are TRBV5-6 and TRBJ2-2, with D possibly matching TRBD1 (5 bases). CDR1 SGHDT and CDR2 YYEEEE come from the germline V gene. Deletions cut 0 bases from V and 4 bases from J, with 16 bases between. The CDR3 extends over 17 amino acids. In DNA form, the CDR3 reads TGTGCCAGCAGCTTGGCCGGTTGGCAGGGTGGCACCGGGGAGCTGTTTTTT. Translated, it gives CASSLAGWQGGTGELFF.

There are a few counts of this clone. CDR3 amino acids: CASSLIGNGYNEQFF. CDR3 in DNA: TGTGCCAGCTCATTAATTGGTAACGGTTACAATGAGCAGTTCTTC. The chain joins TRBV19 to TRBJ2-1; no clear D gene. CDR1 is LNHDA and CDR2 is SQIVND in the germline V gene (reference sequence). V was cut by 9 bases and J by 4 bases, with 19 bases left in between. The CDR3 loop spans 15 amino acids.

The genes are TRBV5-1 and TRBJ1-1; a possible D gene is TRBD1 (6 bases). The CDR3 is 13 residues long. CDR1 and CDR2 from the germline V gene are SGHRS and YFSETQ. The V gene lost 7 bases and the J gene lost 1 base, with 11 bases spanning the gap. CDR3 amino acids: CASRIGGNTEAFF. The DNA of the CDR3 is TGCGCCAGCCGTATAGGGGGGAACACTGAAGCTTTCTTT.